Reported below is one T cell receptor (beta chain). The CDR3 runs to 15 residues. CDR1 and CDR2 (germline): MGHRA, YSYEKL. The ends lost 0 bases at V and 10 bases at J; junction bases unmatched: 8. The data belong to a study of shared clonotypes between healthy human individuals. Positive CCR7 selection of CD45RO-negative cells yielded the naive CD8 cells, and terminally differentiated effector memory CD45RA+ cells were excluded. Sequenced by immunoSEQ multiplex PCR; TCRdb stores in-frame clones only, minus some. The table lists about 2 million clones, roughly 94% of them singletons. The sequence came from a young man in good health. The chain couples TRBV4-1 to TRBJ1-1; 10 bases agree with TRBD1. Material: naive CD8+ T cells sorted from blood. DNA for the CDR3: TGCGCCAGCAGCCAAGATCGACAGGGGGCCTCCGGAGCTTTCTTT. Translation: CASSQDRQGASGAFF.